A selection of T cell receptor beta chains follows, all from one sample in a study of T-cell reconstitution after alpha-beta-depleted transplantation in children. TCRdb recomputed calls from the PCR reads with MiXCR, one row per CDR3 protein. Of a few hundred thousand distinct CDR3 sequences listed, 25% to 30% are singletons. Sequencing used PBMCs, obtained before TCRalphabeta/CD19-depleted stem cell transplant. The receptors here all came from a boy in the first two years of life with Wiskott-Aldrich syndrome, due to receive a stem cell transplant. The conserved cysteine and the conserved F or W are not part of the CDR3 here.

CDR3 protein: SVTQGRDTQY
J gene: TRBJ2-3
V gene: TRBV29-1

CDR3 protein: ASSYRGDTYNEQF
J gene: TRBJ2-1
V gene: TRBV5-1

CDR3 protein: ASSINPLALGGDEQF
J gene: TRBJ2-1
V gene: TRBV27

CDR3 protein: ASSLRSPGGYTEAF
J gene: TRBJ1-1
V gene: TRBV27

CDR3 protein: ASSTLAGDLYTQY
J gene: TRBJ2-3
V gene: TRBV6-1

CDR3 protein: ASDRTPGFADTQY
J gene: TRBJ2-3
V gene: TRBV5-1

CDR3 protein: SARTGMAVYEQY
J gene: TRBJ2-7
V gene: TRBV20-1

CDR3 protein: ASSFLQDSEQY
J gene: TRBJ2-7
V gene: TRBV5-1

CDR3 protein: SARRTSSYNEQF
J gene: TRBJ2-1
V gene: TRBV20-1

CDR3 protein: ASSFADSLYEQF
J gene: TRBJ2-1
V gene: TRBV5-1

CDR3 protein: ASSLGGGRGHEQY
J gene: TRBJ2-7
V gene: TRBV7-9

CDR3 protein: SARDPGGRDEQF
J gene: TRBJ2-1
V gene: TRBV20-1

CDR3 protein: SVDPGQETQY
J gene: TRBJ2-5
V gene: TRBV29-1

CDR3 protein: ASIRRLIEGDNEQF
J gene: TRBJ2-1
V gene: TRBV6-1

CDR3 protein: ASSPQGYQETQY
J gene: TRBJ2-5
V gene: TRBV5-1

CDR3 protein: ASSPQGQAEKLF
J gene: TRBJ1-4
V gene: TRBV4-1

CDR3 protein: ASSFAGGRNEQF
J gene: TRBJ2-1
V gene: TRBV28

CDR3 protein: AISGSPRGPGQPQH
J gene: TRBJ1-5
V gene: TRBV10-3

CDR3 protein: ASTQTGGYNEQF
J gene: TRBJ2-1
V gene: TRBV6-1

CDR3 protein: ASSWTTTSSYYEQY
J gene: TRBJ2-7
V gene: TRBV5-1

CDR3 protein: ASSLTGIKGDNEQF
J gene: TRBJ2-1
V gene: TRBV28

CDR3 protein: ASSLAPLLDTYEQY
J gene: TRBJ2-7
V gene: TRBV5-1

CDR3 protein: SATPGLADTQY
J gene: TRBJ2-3
V gene: TRBV20-1

CDR3 protein: SASRRQGVFYNEQF
J gene: TRBJ2-1
V gene: TRBV20-1

CDR3 protein: SARANYGYT
J gene: TRBJ1-2
V gene: TRBV20-1

CDR3 protein: ASSYVGAYGYT
J gene: TRBJ1-2
V gene: TRBV6-6

CDR3 protein: ASRKQGEETQY
J gene: TRBJ2-5
V gene: TRBV6-1

CDR3 protein: ASGDLGETQY
J gene: TRBJ2-5
V gene: TRBV6-6

CDR3 protein: ASRAGASSYNEQF
J gene: TRBJ2-1
V gene: TRBV19

CDR3 protein: ASSLALGLETDTQY
J gene: TRBJ2-3
V gene: TRBV5-1

CDR3 protein: ASSPGGSEYGYT
J gene: TRBJ1-2
V gene: TRBV7-6

CDR3 protein: SVEVWRTDTQY
J gene: TRBJ2-3
V gene: TRBV29-1

CDR3 protein: SARFERSSTDTQY
J gene: TRBJ2-3
V gene: TRBV20-1

CDR3 protein: ASSPPGRLYEQY
J gene: TRBJ2-7
V gene: TRBV12-3/TRBV12-4

CDR3 protein: AISESMVTDTQY
J gene: TRBJ2-3
V gene: TRBV10-3